The clone carrying this T cell receptor beta chain was picked up one time. This record comes from a study of T cell responses to AZD1222 COVID-19 vaccine. Measured with immunoSEQ multiplex PCR; TCRdb has only the in-frame clones, and not every one. The sample gives 140,000 or so clones, about 89% of which show up once; roughly 4.7% is in the top ten. Per germline, CDR1 MGHRA and CDR2 YSYEKL. V lost 6 bases to trimming and J lost 3 bases, with 13 bases between them. This CDR3 comprises 14 residues. This specimen consisted of peripheral blood, obtained on day 0 of AZD1222 vaccination. The chain links TRBV4-1 to TRBJ2-3; D call uncertain. The receptor was isolated from an adult in good health. Here the CDR3 reads CASRMLGGTDTQYF. The CDR3 nucleotides read TGCGCCAGCAGAATGTTAGGTGGTACAGATACGCAGTATTTT.